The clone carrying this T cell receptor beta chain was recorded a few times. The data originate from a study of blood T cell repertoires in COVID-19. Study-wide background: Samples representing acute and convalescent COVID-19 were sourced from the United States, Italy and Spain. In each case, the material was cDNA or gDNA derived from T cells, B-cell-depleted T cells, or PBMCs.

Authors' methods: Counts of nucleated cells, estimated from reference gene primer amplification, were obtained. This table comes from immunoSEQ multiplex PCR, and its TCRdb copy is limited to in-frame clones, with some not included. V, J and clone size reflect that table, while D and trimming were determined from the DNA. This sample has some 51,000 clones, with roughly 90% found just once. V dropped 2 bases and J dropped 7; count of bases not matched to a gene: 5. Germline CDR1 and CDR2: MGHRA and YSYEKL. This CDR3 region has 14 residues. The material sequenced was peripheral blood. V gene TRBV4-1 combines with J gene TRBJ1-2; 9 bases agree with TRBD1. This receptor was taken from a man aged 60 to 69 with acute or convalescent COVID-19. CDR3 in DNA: TGCGCCAGCAGCCAAACACAGGGGGCGACTGGCTACACCTTC. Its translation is CASSQTQGATGYTF.